Shown below are 5 T cell receptor beta chains from a single sample sequenced in a study of blood T cell repertoires in COVID-19. Assay: immunoSEQ multiplex PCR; the TCRdb copy retains only in-frame clones and omits some. Of roughly 180,000 clones detected, roughly nine tenths appear once; the ten largest clones hold around 21%. Sample: peripheral blood. Receptor source: a man in his 70s with active or convalescent COVID-19.

This CDR3 reads CASVGARGKNTEAFF. In nucleotides, the CDR3 is TGTGCCAGTGTTGGAGCCCGGGGAAAGAACACTGAAGCTTTCTTT. The V call is TRBV19, the J call TRBJ1-1; D remains ambiguous. Trimming removed 8 bases at V and 1 base at J, with 17 bases between. CDR1 is LNHDA, CDR2 SQIVND, per germline (reference sequence). The CDR3 contains 15 residues.

The sample holds a few counts of this clone. The chain uses TRBV11-2 and TRBJ1-2, with 7 positions matching TRBD1. Trimming at V came to 5 bases and at J to 3 bases, leaving 6 bases not matched to a gene. This CDR3 is 14 amino acids long. Germline loops: CDR1 SGHAT, CDR2 FQNNGV. The CDR3 region has the DNA TGTGCCAGCAGCGACAGGGACCGATACTATGGCTACACCTTC. Translated: CASSDRDRYYGYTF. Full variable domain (remainder filled in from reference TRBV11-2 and TRBJ1-2): EAGVAQSPRYKIIEKRQSVAFWCNPISGHATLYWYQQILGQGPKLLIQFQNNGVVDDSQLPKDRFSAERLKGVDSTLKIQPAKLEDSAVYLCASSDRDRYYGYTFGSGTRLTVV.

Turning to this clone: Other DNA sequences of this sample code for an identical CDR3. The rearrangement uses TRBV19 and TRBJ2-1; D perhaps matches TRBD1 (5 bases). CDR1 is LNHDA, CDR2 SQIVND, per germline (reference sequence). V dropped 6 bases and J dropped 4 bases, with 10 bases sitting between them. The CDR3 contains 13 residues. CDR3 in DNA: TGTGCCAGTAGGAGGCAGGGATACAATGAGCAGTTCTTC. This gives the protein CASRRQGYNEQFF.

The rearrangement uses TRBV7-9 and TRBJ2-1, with 14 bases matching TRBD2. Per the germline V gene, CDR1 is SEHNR and CDR2 is FQNEAQ (reference sequence). CDR3 length: 15 amino acids. The V gene end was trimmed by 4 bases and the J gene end by 8 bases; junction bases not matched to a gene: 4. CDR3 sequence: CASSSTSGRVDEQFF. The CDR3 region has the DNA TGTGCCAGCAGCTCGACTAGCGGGAGGGTCGATGAGCAGTTCTTC.

This clone occurred a few times. The genes are TRBV9 and TRBJ1-4; D uncertain. Germline loops: CDR1 SGDLS, CDR2 YYNGEE. The CDR3 is 13 amino acids. Trimming stripped 4 bases from V and 7 bases from J, with 11 bases between. The CDR3 DNA follows: TGTGCCAGCAGCCTCCTTCCCGGTGAAAAACTGTTTTTT. This sequence encodes CASSLLPGEKLFF.